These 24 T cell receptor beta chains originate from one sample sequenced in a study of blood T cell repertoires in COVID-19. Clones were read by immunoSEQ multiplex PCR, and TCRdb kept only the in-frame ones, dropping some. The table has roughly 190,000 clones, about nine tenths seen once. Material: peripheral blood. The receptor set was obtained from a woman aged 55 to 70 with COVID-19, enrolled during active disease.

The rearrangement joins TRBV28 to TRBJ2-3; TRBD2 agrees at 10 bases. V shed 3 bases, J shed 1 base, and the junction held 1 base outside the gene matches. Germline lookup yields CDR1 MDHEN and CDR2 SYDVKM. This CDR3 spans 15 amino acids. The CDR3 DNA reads TGTGCCAGCAGTTTTCTAGCGGGAGGCACAGATACGCAGTATTTT. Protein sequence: CASSFLAGGTDTQYF.

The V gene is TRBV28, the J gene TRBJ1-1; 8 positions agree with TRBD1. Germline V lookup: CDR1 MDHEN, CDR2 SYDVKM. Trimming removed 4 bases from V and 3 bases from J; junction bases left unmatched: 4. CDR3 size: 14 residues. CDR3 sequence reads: CASSSGGADTEAFF. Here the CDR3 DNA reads TGTGCCAGCAGTTCAGGGGGCGCGGACACTGAAGCTTTCTTT.

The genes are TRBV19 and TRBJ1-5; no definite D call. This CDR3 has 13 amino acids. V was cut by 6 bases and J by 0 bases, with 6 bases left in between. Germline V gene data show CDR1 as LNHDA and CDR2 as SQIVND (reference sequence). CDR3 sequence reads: CASSLSSNQPQHF. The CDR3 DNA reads TGTGCCAGTAGCTTGAGTAGCAATCAGCCCCAGCATTTT.

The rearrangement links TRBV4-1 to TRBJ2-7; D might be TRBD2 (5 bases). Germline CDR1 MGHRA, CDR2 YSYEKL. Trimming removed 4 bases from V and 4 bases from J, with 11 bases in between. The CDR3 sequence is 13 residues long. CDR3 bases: TGCGCCAGCAGCCGAGAGAGAGGGTACGAGCAGTACTTC. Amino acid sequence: CASSRERGYEQYF.

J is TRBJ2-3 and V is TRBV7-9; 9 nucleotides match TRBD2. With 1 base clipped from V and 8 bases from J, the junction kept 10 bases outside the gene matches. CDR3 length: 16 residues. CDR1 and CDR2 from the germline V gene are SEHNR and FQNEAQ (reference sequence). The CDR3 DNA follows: TGTGCCAGCAGCTTAGGGGAGACTAGCGGTCCCGCTACGCAGTATTTT. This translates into CASSLGETSGPATQYF.

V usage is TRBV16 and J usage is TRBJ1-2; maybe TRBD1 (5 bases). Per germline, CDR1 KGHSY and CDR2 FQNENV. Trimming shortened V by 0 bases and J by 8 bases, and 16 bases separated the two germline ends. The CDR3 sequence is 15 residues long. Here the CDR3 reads CASSQSWAGPGGYTF. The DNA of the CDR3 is TGTGCCAGCAGCCAATCATGGGCAGGGCCCGGGGGCTACACCTTC.

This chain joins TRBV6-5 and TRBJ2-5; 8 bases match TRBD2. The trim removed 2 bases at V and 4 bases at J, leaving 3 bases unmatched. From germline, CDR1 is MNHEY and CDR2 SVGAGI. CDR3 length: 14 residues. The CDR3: CASSYSGSIETQYF. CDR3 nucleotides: TGTGCCAGCAGTTACAGCGGGAGCATAGAGACCCAGTACTTC.

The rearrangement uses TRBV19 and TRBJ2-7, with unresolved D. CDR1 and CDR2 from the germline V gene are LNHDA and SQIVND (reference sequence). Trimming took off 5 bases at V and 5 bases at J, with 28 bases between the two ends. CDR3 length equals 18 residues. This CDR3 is CASSEYVWFRQSMDEQYF. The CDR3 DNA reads TGTGCCAGTAGTGAGTATGTGTGGTTCAGGCAGTCCATGGACGAGCAGTACTTC.

For the CDR3, the DNA is TGTGCTAGTGGTGGGGGGGCAGGTTACATGAACACTGAAGCTTTCTTT. Translated: CASGGGAGYMNTEAFF. V gene TRBV12-5 combines with J gene TRBJ1-1, with D possibly matching TRBD1 (6 bases). V was shortened by 5 bases and J by 0 bases, with 16 bases between the two germline ends. Per germline, CDR1 LGHNT and CDR2 FRNRAP. The CDR3 covers 16 residues.

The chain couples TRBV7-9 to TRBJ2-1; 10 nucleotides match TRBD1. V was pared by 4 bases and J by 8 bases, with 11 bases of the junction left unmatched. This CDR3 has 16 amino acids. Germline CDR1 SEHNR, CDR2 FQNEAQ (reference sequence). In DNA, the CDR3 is TGTGCCAGCAGCTGGACCGGGACAGGGGTGAGTGATGAGCAGTTCTTC. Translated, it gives CASSWTGTGVSDEQFF.

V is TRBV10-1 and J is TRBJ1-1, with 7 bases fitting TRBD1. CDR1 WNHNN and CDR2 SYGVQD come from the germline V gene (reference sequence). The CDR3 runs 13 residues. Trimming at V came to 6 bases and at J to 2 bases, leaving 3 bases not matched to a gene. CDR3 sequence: CASRRDSNTEAFF. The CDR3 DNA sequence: TGCGCCAGCAGAAGGGACAGCAACACTGAAGCTTTCTTT.

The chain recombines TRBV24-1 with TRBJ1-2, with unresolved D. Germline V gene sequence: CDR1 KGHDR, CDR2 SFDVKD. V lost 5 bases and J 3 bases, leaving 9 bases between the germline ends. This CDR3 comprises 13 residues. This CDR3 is CATSGGRHYGYTF. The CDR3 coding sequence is TGTGCCACCAGTGGAGGCAGACACTATGGCTACACCTTC.

The CDR3, as DNA: TGTGCCAGCAGCCAAGTACGGGGCAATGAGCAGTTCTTC. Encoded protein: CASSQVRGNEQFF. The chain couples TRBV14 to TRBJ2-1, with a tentative D call TRBD2 (5 bases). The germline gives CDR1 SGHDN, CDR2 FVKESK. The germline V and J ends were trimmed by 1 base and 6 bases, with 7 bases remaining between them. The CDR3 runs 13 residues.

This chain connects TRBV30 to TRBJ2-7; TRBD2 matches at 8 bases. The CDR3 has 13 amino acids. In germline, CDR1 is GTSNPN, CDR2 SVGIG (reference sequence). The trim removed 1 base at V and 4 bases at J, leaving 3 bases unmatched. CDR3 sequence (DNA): TGTGCCTGGAGTGCCGGGACTAGATACGAGCAGTACTTC. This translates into CAWSAGTRYEQYF.

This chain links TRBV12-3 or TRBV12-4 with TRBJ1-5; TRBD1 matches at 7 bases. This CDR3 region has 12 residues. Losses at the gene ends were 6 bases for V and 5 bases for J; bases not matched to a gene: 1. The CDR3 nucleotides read TGTGCCAGCAGCAGGGGGGATCAGCCCCAGCATTTT. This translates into CASSRGDQPQHF.

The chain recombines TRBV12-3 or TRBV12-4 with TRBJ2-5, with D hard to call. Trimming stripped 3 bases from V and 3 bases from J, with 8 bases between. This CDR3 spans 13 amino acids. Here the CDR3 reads CASSLVRKETQYF. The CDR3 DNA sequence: TGTGCCAGCAGTTTGGTCAGGAAAGAGACCCAGTACTTC.

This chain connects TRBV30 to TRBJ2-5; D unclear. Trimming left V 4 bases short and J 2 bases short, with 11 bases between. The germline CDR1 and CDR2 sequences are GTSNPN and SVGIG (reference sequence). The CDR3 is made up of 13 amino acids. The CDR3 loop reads CAWNAESQETQYF. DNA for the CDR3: TGTGCCTGGAACGCAGAATCTCAAGAGACCCAGTACTTC.

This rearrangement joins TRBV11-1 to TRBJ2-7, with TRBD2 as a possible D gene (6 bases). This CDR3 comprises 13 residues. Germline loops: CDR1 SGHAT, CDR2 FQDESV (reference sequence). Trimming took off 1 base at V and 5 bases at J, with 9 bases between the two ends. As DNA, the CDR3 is TGTGCCAGCAGCTTAGACTCGGGGGACGAGCAGTACTTC. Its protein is CASSLDSGDEQYF.

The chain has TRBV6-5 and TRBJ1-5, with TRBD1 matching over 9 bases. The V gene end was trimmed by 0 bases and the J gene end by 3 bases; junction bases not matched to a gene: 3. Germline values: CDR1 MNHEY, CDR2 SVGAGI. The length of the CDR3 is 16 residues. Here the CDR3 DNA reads TGTGCCAGCAGTTACTCTGGGACAGGGATCAATCAGCCCCAGCATTTT. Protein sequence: CASSYSGTGINQPQHF.

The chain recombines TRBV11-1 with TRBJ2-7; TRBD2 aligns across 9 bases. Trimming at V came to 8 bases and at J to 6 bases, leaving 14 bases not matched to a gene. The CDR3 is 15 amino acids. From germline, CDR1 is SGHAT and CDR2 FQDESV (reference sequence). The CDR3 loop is CASAKAASGISEQYF. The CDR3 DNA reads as TGTGCCAGCGCCAAAGCGGCTAGCGGGATTAGCGAGCAGTACTTC.

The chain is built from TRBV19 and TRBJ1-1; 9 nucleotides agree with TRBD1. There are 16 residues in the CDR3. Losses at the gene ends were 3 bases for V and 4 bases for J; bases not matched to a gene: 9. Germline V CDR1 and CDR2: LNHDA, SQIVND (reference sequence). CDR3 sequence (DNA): TGTGCCAGTAGTATGAAATTGGGGACAGGGACCACTGAAGCTTTCTTT. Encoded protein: CASSMKLGTGTTEAFF.

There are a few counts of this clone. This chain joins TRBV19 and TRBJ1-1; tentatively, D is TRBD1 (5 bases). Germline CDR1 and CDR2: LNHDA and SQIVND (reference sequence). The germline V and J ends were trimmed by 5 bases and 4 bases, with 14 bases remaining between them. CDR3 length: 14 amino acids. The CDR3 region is CASSVRALGTEAFF. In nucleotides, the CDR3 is TGTGCCAGTAGTGTCAGGGCTTTGGGCACTGAAGCTTTCTTT.

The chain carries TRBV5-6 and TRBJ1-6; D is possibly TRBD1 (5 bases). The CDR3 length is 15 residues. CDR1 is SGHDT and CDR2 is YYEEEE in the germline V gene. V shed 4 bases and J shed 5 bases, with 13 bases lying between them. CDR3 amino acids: CASSLNRLNNSPLHF. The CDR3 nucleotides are TGTGCCAGCAGCCTAAACAGGCTTAATAATTCACCCCTCCACTTT. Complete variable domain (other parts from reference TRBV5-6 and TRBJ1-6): DAGVTQSPTHLIKTRGQQVTLRCSPKSGHDTVSWYQQALGQGPQFIFQYYEEEERQRGNFPDRFSGHQFPNYSSELNVNALLLGDSALYLCASSLNRLNNSPLHFGNGTRLTVT.

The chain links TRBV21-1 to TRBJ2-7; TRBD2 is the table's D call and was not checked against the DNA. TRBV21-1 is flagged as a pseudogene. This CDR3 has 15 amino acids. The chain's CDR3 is CASSKIRRGRYEQYF. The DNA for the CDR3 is TGTGCCAGCAGCAAAATAAGGAGGGGACGCTACGAGCAGTACTTC.